These 17 T cell receptor beta chains were all obtained from the same sample, sequenced in a study of cytomegalovirus exposure and HLA in healthy donors. PCR amplification relied on 60 Vbeta primers (plus 13 Jbeta primers). Profiling relied on immunoSEQ multiplex PCR, and the TCRdb table lists in-frame clones only, not all of them. The sample includes approximately 200,000 clones, about 86% seen only once; the top ten take around 2%. The sequenced sample was PBMCs. All receptors derive from a woman between 18 and 29 years old in good health and CMV-seropositive.

V gene TRBV5-6 combines with J gene TRBJ2-1; 7 nucleotides match TRBD1. Germline V lookup: CDR1 SGHDT, CDR2 YYEEEE. The CDR3 is 15 residues long. Trimming at V came to 4 bases and at J to 4 bases, leaving 8 bases not matched to a gene. Here the CDR3 DNA reads TGTGCCAGCAGCCAACAGGGGACCCGTTACAATGAGCAGTTCTTC. It specifies CASSQQGTRYNEQFF.

This chain links TRBV10-3 with TRBJ1-1, with D perhaps matching TRBD1 (6 bases). The V gene's germline CDR1 is ENHRY and CDR2 SYGVKD. The V and J ends lost 4 bases and 11 bases respectively, with 17 bases between them. The CDR3 runs 13 residues. The CDR3 bases are TGTGCCATCAGTGGGTCAGGGGATTTTAAGGCTTTCTTT. It codes for CAISGSGDFKAFF.

The DNA of the CDR3 is TGTGCCAGCAGTCCGGGGTCGGGGACCCAGTACTTC. Translating it yields CASSPGSGTQYF. The chain links TRBV7-9 to TRBJ2-5; a weak D match, TRBD2 (5 bases). The V gene lost 6 bases and the J gene lost 7 bases, with 12 bases spanning the gap. The CDR3 totals 12 residues. Germline V gives CDR1 SEHNR, CDR2 FQNEAQ (reference sequence).

The chain is built from TRBV25-1 and TRBJ2-5; tentative D call: TRBD2 (6 bases). The CDR3 is 14 residues long. CDR1 MGHDK and CDR2 SYGVNS come from the germline V gene. Trimming removed 1 base at V and 4 bases at J, with 10 bases between. DNA of the CDR3: TGTGCCAGCAGTGAATCTGGAGGGACAGAGACCCAGTACTTC. Its translation is CASSESGGTETQYF.

The J gene is TRBJ1-2, the V gene TRBV7-9, with TRBD1 matching 11 bases. The CDR3 covers 16 residues. Germline assignment: CDR1 SEHNR and CDR2 FQNEAQ (reference sequence). V shed 1 base and J 4 bases; nucleotides not matched to a gene: 5. The CDR3 coding sequence is TGTGCCAGCAGCTTAGGGACAGGGGGCGTATTCTATGGCTACACCTTC. Translation: CASSLGTGGVFYGYTF.

This chain links TRBV2 with TRBJ1-2, with TRBD1 matching 10 bases. The CDR3 loop spans 14 amino acids. Germline trimming cut 7 bases from V and 8 bases from J; bases unmatched to any gene: 10. Germline lookup yields CDR1 SNHLY and CDR2 FYNNEI. The CDR3 loop is CASTSAGTGVGYTF. The CDR3 coding sequence is TGTGCCAGCACCTCCGCCGGGACAGGGGTCGGCTACACCTTC.

This chain connects TRBV5-1 to TRBJ2-5, with unresolved D. The CDR3 sequence is 15 residues long. CDR1 and CDR2 (germline): SGHRS, YFSETQ. The V gene lost 2 bases and the J gene lost 1 base, with 12 bases spanning the gap. CDR3 sequence (DNA): TGCGCCAGCAGCTTCGGCGGCGAGTCCCAAGAGACCCAGTACTTC. Amino acids: CASSFGGESQETQYF.

The table lists this clone with a count of one. This sequence joins TRBV5-4 and TRBJ2-1; 8 nucleotides agree with TRBD2. This CDR3 region has 15 residues. Germline V gene lookup returns CDR1 SGHNT and CDR2 YYREEE (reference sequence). With 2 bases clipped from V and 8 bases from J, the junction kept 9 bases outside the gene matches. CDR3 nucleotides: TGTGCCAGCAGCTTTGCGGCGGGGGGCCGACATGAGCAGTTCTTC. As protein: CASSFAAGGRHEQFF.

The CDR3 here is CASSLGTTGETQYF. The CDR3 coding sequence is TGTGCCAGCAGCTTAGGTACAACCGGGGAGACCCAGTACTTC. The rearrangement joins TRBV7-9 to TRBJ2-5; D not resolved. The CDR3 is made up of 14 amino acids. Germline V gene sequence: CDR1 SEHNR, CDR2 FQNEAQ (reference sequence). The germline V and J ends were trimmed by 1 base and 5 bases, with 11 bases remaining between them.

V gene TRBV5-1 combines with J gene TRBJ1-5; D is unresolved. From germline, CDR1 is SGHRS and CDR2 YFSETQ. CDR3 length: 15 amino acids. V was shortened by 4 bases and J by 4 bases, with 15 bases between the two germline ends. CDR3 bases: TGCGCCAGCAGCCCAGACGGAGCCCTTAATCAGCCCCAGCATTTT. It codes for CASSPDGALNQPQHF.

This clone came up once. V gene TRBV15 combines with J gene TRBJ1-2; weak D call: TRBD1 (6 bases). The CDR3 loop spans 15 amino acids. V dropped 7 bases and J dropped 2 bases, with 17 bases sitting between them. The V gene's germline CDR1 is LNHNV and CDR2 YYDKDF (reference sequence). The CDR3 region has the DNA TGTGCCACCACCCGGGACATAAGTCAAAACTATGGCTACACCTTC. This sequence encodes CATTRDISQNYGYTF.

This rearrangement joins TRBV7-2 to TRBJ2-5; TRBD1 might be the D (5 bases). CDR1 is SGHTA, CDR2 FQGNSA, per germline. The CDR3 has 16 amino acids. V was cut by 4 bases and J by 1 base, with 16 bases left in between. CDR3 amino acids: CASSSQGVGIQETQYF. CDR3 coding DNA: TGTGCCAGCAGCTCCCAGGGTGTTGGTATCCAAGAGACCCAGTACTTC.

This clone occurred once. The V gene is TRBV15, the J gene TRBJ2-2; weak D call: TRBD1 (5 bases). V lost 3 bases, J lost 11 bases, and 13 bases lay in between. This CDR3 is built from 13 residues. Per the germline V gene, CDR1 is LNHNV and CDR2 is YYDKDF (reference sequence). The CDR3 DNA sequence: TGTGCCACCAGCAGCCAAAGGGGCAATGAGCTGTTTTTT. This translates into CATSSQRGNELFF.

This clone has a single count. The chain's CDR3 is CASSFSRGVYGYTF. The DNA of the CDR3 is TGTGCCAGCAGTTTTAGCAGGGGAGTCTATGGCTACACCTTC. The genes are TRBV5-6 and TRBJ1-2; maybe TRBD1 (6 bases). Trimming removed 5 bases at V and 4 bases at J, with 15 bases between. CDR1 and CDR2 from the germline V gene are SGHDT and YYEEEE. The CDR3 runs to 14 residues.

The chain recombines TRBV29-1 with TRBJ1-1, with TRBD1 identical over 10 bases. Per germline, CDR1 SQVTM and CDR2 ANQGSEA. The CDR3 length is 16 residues. Trimming at V came to 1 base and at J to 0 bases, leaving 5 bases not matched to a gene. CDR3 DNA sequence: TGCAGCGTTGAAGGCCGGACAGGGGGTATGAACACTGAAGCTTTCTTT. This translates into CSVEGRTGGMNTEAFF.

The chain uses TRBV28 and TRBJ2-5; the match to TRBD1 covers 9 bases. With V trimmed by 6 bases and J by 2 bases, 13 bases remained unmatched. Germline V lookup: CDR1 MDHEN, CDR2 SYDVKM. CDR3 length equals 17 residues. CDR3 sequence: CASSYIPGQGIQETQYF. Written as DNA, the CDR3 is TGTGCCAGCAGCTATATCCCGGGACAGGGAATACAAGAGACCCAGTACTTC. Full variable domain (remainder filled in from reference TRBV28 and TRBJ2-5): DVKVTQSSRYLVKRTGEKVFLECVQDMDHENMFWYRQDPGLGLRLIYFSYDVKMKEKGDIPEGYSVSREKKERFSLILESASTNQTSMYLCASSYIPGQGIQETQYFGPGTRLLVL.

The rearrangement links TRBV9 to TRBJ1-2; TRBD1 agrees at 7 bases. The J segment lost 2 bases and the V segment lost 4 bases, leaving 8 bases of the junction unmatched. The V gene's germline CDR1 is SGDLS and CDR2 YYNGEE. The CDR3 is made up of 15 amino acids. The CDR3 spells CASSSTPGQNYGYTF. CDR3 in DNA: TGTGCCAGCAGCTCAACCCCGGGACAGAACTATGGCTACACCTTC.